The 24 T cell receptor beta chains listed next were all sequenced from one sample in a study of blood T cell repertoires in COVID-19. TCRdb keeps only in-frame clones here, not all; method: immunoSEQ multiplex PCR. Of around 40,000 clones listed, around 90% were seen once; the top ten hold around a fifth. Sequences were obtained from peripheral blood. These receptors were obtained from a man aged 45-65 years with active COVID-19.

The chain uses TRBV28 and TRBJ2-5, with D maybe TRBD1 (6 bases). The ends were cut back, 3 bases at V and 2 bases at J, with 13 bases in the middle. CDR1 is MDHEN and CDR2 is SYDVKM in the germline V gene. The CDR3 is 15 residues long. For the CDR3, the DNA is TGTGCCAGCAGTTTTAGGGACACAGAACAAGAGACCCAGTACTTC. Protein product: CASSFRDTEQETQYF.

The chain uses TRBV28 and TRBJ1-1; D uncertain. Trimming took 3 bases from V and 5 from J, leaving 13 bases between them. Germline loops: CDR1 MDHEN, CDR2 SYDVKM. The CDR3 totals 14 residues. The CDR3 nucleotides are TGTGCCAGCAGTTTCTCAGCGGCGGGAACTGAAGCTTTCTTT. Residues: CASSFSAAGTEAFF.

The CDR3, as DNA: TGTGCCAGCAGTATTCGACTAGCGGGCCTCACAGATACGCAGTATTTT. Amino acid sequence: CASSIRLAGLTDTQYF. The V call is TRBV6-2 or TRBV6-3, the J call TRBJ2-3; 10 nucleotides align to TRBD2. Trimming removed 5 bases from V and 2 bases from J; junction bases left unmatched: 7. CDR3 length: 16 residues. Germline V CDR1 and CDR2: MNHEY, SVGEGT.

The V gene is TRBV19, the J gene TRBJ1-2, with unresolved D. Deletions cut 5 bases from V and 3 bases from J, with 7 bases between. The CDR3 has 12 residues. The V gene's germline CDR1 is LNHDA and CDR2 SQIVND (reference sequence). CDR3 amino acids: CASSWTYYGYTF. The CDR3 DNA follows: TGTGCCAGTAGTTGGACTTACTATGGCTACACCTTC.

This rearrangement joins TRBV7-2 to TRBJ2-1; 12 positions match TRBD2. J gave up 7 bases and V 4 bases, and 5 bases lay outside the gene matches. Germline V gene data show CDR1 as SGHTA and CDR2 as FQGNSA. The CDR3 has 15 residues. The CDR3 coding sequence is TGTGCCAGCAGCTATGGACTAGCGGGATCTAATGAGCAGTTCTTC. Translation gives CASSYGLAGSNEQFF.

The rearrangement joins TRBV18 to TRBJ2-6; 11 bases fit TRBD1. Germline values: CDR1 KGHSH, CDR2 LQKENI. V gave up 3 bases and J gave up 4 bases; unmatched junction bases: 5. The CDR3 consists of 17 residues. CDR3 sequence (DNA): TGTGCCAGCTCACCCGGGACAGGGGGTTCCGGGGCCAACGTCCTGACTTTC. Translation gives CASSPGTGGSGANVLTF.

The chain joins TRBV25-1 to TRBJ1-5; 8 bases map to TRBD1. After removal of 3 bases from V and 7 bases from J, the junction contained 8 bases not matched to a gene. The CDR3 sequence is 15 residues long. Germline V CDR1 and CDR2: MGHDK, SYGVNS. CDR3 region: CASSDGGQGGQPQHF. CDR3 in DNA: TGTGCCAGCAGTGATGGCGGACAGGGCGGACAGCCCCAGCATTTT. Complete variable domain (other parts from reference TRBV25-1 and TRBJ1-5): EADIYQTPRYLVIGTGKKITLECSQTMGHDKMYWYQQDPGMELHLIHYSYGVNSTEKGDLSSESTVSRIRTEHFPLTLESARPSHTSQYLCASSDGGQGGQPQHFGDGTRLSIL.

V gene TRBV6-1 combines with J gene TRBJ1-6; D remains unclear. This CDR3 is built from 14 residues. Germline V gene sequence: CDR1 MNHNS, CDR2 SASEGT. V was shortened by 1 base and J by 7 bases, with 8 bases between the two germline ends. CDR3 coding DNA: TGTGCCAGCAGTGAAGAGGGAGCCAATTCACCCCTCCACTTT. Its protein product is CASSEEGANSPLHF.

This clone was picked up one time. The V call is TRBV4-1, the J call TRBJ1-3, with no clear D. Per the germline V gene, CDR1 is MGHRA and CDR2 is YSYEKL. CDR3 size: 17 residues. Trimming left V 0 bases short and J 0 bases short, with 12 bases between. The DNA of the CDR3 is TGCGCCAGCAGCCAAGATTCCGGGTTCTACTCTGGAAACACCATATATTTT. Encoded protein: CASSQDSGFYSGNTIYF.

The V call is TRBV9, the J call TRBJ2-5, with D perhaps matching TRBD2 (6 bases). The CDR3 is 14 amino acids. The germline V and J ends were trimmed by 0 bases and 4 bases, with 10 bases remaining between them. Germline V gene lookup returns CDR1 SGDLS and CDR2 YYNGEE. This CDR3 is CASSVELARETQYF. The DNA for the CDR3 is TGTGCCAGCAGCGTAGAACTAGCTCGAGAGACCCAGTACTTC.

CDR3 sequence: CASSSSRGYTF. The CDR3, as DNA: TGTGCCAGCAGCTCCTCGCGTGGCTACACCTTC. The chain is built from TRBV7-9 and TRBJ1-2; D is undetermined. Deletions cut 4 bases from V and 7 bases from J, with 7 bases between. Per the germline V gene, CDR1 is SEHNR and CDR2 is FQNEAQ (reference sequence). The CDR3 sequence is 11 residues long.

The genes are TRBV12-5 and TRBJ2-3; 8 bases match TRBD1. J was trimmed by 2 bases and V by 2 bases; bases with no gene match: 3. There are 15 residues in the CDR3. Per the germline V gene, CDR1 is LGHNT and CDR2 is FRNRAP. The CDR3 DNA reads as TGTGCTAGTGGTTTGAGGACAGGGCTCACAGATACGCAGTATTTT. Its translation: CASGLRTGLTDTQYF.

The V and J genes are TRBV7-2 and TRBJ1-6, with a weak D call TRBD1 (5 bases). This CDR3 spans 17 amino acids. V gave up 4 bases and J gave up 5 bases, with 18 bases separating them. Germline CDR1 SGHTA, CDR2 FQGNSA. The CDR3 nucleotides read TGTGCCAGCAGCTACTCACGGCCGGGACTTCATAATTCACCCCTCCACTTT. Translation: CASSYSRPGLHNSPLHF. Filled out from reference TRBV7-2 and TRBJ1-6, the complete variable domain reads GAGVSQSPSNKVTEKGKDVELRCDPISGHTALYWYRQSLGQGLEFLIYFQGNSAPDKSGLPSDRFSAERTGGSVSTLTIQRTQQEDSAVYLCASSYSRPGLHNSPLHFGNGTRLTVT.

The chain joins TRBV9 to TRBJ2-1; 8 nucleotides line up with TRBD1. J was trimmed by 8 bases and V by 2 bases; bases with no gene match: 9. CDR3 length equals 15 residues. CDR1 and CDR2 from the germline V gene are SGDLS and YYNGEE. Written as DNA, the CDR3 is TGTGCCAGCAGCGTCTCTCAGGGGGCACTCGATGAGCAGTTCTTC. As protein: CASSVSQGALDEQFF.

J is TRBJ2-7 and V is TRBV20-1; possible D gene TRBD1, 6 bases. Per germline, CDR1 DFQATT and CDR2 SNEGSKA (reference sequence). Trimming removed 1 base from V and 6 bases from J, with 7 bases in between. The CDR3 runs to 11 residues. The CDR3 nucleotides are TGCAGTGCTAGAGTAGGGGGCGAGCAGTACTTC. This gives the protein CSARVGGEQYF.

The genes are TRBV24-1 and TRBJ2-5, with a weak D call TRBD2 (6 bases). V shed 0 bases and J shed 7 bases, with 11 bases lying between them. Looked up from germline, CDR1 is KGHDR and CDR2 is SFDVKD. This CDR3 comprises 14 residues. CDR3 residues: CATSDLPLGGTQYF. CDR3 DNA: TGTGCCACCAGTGATTTGCCACTGGGGGGGACCCAGTACTTC.

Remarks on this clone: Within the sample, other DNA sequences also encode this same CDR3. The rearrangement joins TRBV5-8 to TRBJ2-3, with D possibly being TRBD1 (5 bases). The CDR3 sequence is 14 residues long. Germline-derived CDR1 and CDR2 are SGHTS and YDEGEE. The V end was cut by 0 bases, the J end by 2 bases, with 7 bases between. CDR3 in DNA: TGTGCCAGCAGCTTGGGACAGTCCACAGATACGCAGTATTTT. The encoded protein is CASSLGQSTDTQYF. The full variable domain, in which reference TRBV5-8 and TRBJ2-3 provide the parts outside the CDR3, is EAGVTQSPTHLIKTRGQQATLRCSPISGHTSVYWYQQALGLGLQFLLWYDEGEERNRGNFPPRFSGRQFPNYSSELNVNALELEDSALYLCASSLGQSTDTQYFGPGTRLTVL.

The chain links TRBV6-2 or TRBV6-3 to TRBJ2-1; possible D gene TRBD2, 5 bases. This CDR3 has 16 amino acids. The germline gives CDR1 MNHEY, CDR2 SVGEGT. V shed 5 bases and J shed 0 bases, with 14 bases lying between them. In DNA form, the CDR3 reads TGTGCCAGCAGTGGACTTGACGGATCCTCCTACAATGAGCAGTTCTTC. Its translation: CASSGLDGSSYNEQFF.

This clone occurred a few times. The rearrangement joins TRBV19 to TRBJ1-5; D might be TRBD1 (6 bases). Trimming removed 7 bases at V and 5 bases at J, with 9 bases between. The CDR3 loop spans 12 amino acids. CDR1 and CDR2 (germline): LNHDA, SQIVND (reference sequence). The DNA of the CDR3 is TGTGCCAGTACCACAGGGTATCAGCCCCAGCATTTT. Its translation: CASTTGYQPQHF.

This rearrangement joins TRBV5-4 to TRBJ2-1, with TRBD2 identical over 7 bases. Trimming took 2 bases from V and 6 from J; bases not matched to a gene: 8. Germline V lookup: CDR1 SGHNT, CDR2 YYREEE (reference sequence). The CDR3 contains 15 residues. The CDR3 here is CASSLSGMLSNEQFF. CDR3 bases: TGTGCCAGCAGCTTAAGCGGGATGCTCTCCAATGAGCAGTTCTTC.

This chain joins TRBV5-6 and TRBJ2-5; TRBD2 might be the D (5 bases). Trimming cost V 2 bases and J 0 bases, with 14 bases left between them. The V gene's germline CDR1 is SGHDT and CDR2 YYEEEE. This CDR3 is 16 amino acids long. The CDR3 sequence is CASSLPGLEYQETQYF. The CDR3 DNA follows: TGTGCCAGCAGCTTACCTGGACTCGAGTACCAAGAGACCCAGTACTTC.

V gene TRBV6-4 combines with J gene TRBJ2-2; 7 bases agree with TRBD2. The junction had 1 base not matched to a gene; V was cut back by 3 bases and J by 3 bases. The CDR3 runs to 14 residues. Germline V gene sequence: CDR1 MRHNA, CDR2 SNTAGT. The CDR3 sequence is CASSEGGDTGELFF. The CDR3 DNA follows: TGTGCCAGCAGTGAGGGAGGGGACACCGGGGAGCTGTTTTTT.

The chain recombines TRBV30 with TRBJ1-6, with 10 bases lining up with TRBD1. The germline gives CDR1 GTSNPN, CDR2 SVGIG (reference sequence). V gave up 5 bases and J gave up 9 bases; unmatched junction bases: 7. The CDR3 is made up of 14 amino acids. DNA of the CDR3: TGTGCCTGGTCCTCGGGACAGGGGATTTCACCCCTCCACTTT. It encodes CAWSSGQGISPLHF.

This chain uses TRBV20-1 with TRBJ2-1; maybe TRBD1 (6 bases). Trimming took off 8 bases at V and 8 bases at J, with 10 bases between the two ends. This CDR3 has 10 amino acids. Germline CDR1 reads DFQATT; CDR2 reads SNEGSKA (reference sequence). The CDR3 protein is CSPQGDEQFF. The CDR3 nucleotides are TGCAGTCCACAGGGTGATGAGCAGTTCTTC.